The sample holds many counts of the clone carrying this T cell receptor (beta chain). Caucasian individuals from Russia who were healthy and aged about 6 to 95 acted as donors. Donors gave roughly 10 milliliters of peripheral blood apiece. V gave up 1 base and J gave up 4 bases, with 12 bases separating them. CDR3 length equals 15 residues. The data originate from a study of blood T cells in healthy people across ages. Combining a sample-barcoded 5' primer with a J-beta primer mix, a second PCR ran for roughly 6 to 12 cycles. Sequencing recovered at least 2.5 million CDR3-containing paired-end reads from each sample. One entry per CDR3 protein, called by TCRdb with MiXCR from the 5' RACE reads. The table records around 870,000 distinct CDR3 sequences, more than 25% of them present only once.

The chain links TRBV12-3 or TRBV12-4 to TRBJ2-3, with a tentative D call TRBD2 (7 bases). This TCR derives from a woman older than 75 in good health. The specimen sequenced was blood. For the CDR3, the DNA is TGTGCCAGCAGTTTAGTGACGGGGGGCCCAGATACGCAGTATTTT. Translation: CASSLVTGGPDTQYF.